This T cell receptor (beta chain) was captured in a study of cytomegalovirus exposure and HLA in healthy donors. Notes on the study in general: Later work found that TCR association rates differed between HLA loci; DRB1 had the most and HLA-C the fewest.

A remark on this clone: Antigen specificity is unknown.

Amplification used 60 Vbeta primers and 13 Jbeta primers. Sequencing used immunoSEQ multiplex PCR; TCRdb keeps in-frame clones, though not all of them. This sample has a few hundred thousand clones; approximately 80% occur once, and the top ten carry about 3%. V lost 6 bases to trimming and J lost 7 bases, with 14 bases between them. Germline V CDR1 and CDR2: SQVTM, ANQGSEA. The CDR3 is made up of 12 amino acids. The chain carries TRBV29-1 and TRBJ2-3; D possibly corresponds to TRBD1 (5 bases). The sequencing input was PBMCs. The clonotype comes from a young man in good health and CMV-seronegative. CDR3 in amino acids: CSVPQGSNTQYF. In DNA, the CDR3 is TGCAGCGTCCCCCAGGGTTCAAATACGCAGTATTTT.